This T cell receptor beta chain was sequenced for a study of cytomegalovirus exposure and HLA in healthy donors. Germline assignment: CDR1 WSHSY and CDR2 SAAADI. The CDR3 loop spans 15 amino acids. The V gene lost 7 bases and the J gene lost 1 base, with 16 bases spanning the gap. PCR was performed using 60 Vbeta and 13 Jbeta primers. Sequencing was performed with immunoSEQ multiplex PCR; in TCRdb, only in-frame clones are kept and a portion is missing. The table shows some 150,000 clones, with roughly four fifths occurring only once. The sequence was obtained from a female donor in good health and CMV-seronegative. The V gene is TRBV10-2, the J gene TRBJ1-1, with TRBD1 as a possible D gene (6 bases). The sequenced sample consisted of PBMCs. CDR3 sequence reads: CASIETGTTNTEAFF. The CDR3 coding sequence is TGCGCCAGCATCGAAACCGGGACAACGAACACTGAAGCTTTCTTT.